This passage covers 27 T cell receptor beta chains from one sample sequenced in a study of cytomegalovirus exposure and HLA in healthy donors. The PCR was carried out with 60 Vbeta primers and 13 Jbeta primers. Only in-frame clones appear in the TCRdb table, and some are missing; sequencing was by immunoSEQ multiplex PCR. Of under 70,000 clones listed, around 67% are singletons. The sequenced sample consisted of PBMCs. These receptor sequences come from a woman aged 30 to 39 in good health and CMV-seronegative.

The chain links TRBV5-4 to TRBJ1-1; TRBD1 aligns across 10 bases. This CDR3 has 13 residues. CDR1 SGHNT and CDR2 YYREEE come from the germline V gene (reference sequence). V lost 5 bases and J lost 5; bases outside the gene matches: 3. CDR3 bases: TGTGCCAGCAGAAGGACAGGGGGTACTGAAGCTTTCTTT. This codes for CASRRTGGTEAFF.

As to this clone: Other DNA sequences of this sample code for an identical CDR3. The rearrangement links TRBV11-3 to TRBJ2-1; TRBD1 matches at 9 bases. CDR3 length: 15 residues. V trimming: 5 bases; J trimming: 8 bases; junction bases outside the gene matches: 10. Germline CDR1 SGHNT, CDR2 YENEEA. The CDR3 loop reads CASSPYRTGVYEQFF. Written as DNA, the CDR3 is TGTGCCAGCAGCCCATACCGGACAGGGGTCTATGAGCAGTTCTTC.

The table lists this clone with a few counts. The rearrangement joins TRBV7-2 to TRBJ2-3, with 10 nucleotides matching TRBD2. The junction had 5 bases not matched to a gene; V was cut back by 5 bases and J by 3 bases. Germline V gene data show CDR1 as SGHTA and CDR2 as FQGNSA. The CDR3 sequence is 15 residues long. The CDR3, as DNA: TGTGCCAGCAGCCGAAGCGGGGGGGGTACAGATACGCAGTATTTT. Translated: CASSRSGGGTDTQYF.

The V call is TRBV7-2, the J call TRBJ1-2, with a weak D call TRBD1 (5 bases). This CDR3 has 16 amino acids. Germline V gives CDR1 SGHTA, CDR2 FQGNSA. Trimming pared 5 bases from V and 8 bases from J, leaving 24 bases between. CDR3 nucleotide sequence: TGTGCCAGCAGCCATGTGGGGGGTATAGGCGCGGGAGGCTACACCTTC. Residues: CASSHVGGIGAGGYTF.

This clone was seen only a few times. The chain uses TRBV6-5 and TRBJ1-2; D ambiguous. The germline gives CDR1 MNHEY, CDR2 SVGAGI. The V end lost 4 bases, the J end lost 3 bases, and 9 bases lay between the germline ends. This CDR3 has 13 amino acids. The CDR3 sequence is CASSLGSDYGYTF. The CDR3 nucleotides read TGTGCCAGCAGTTTAGGGAGTGACTATGGCTACACCTTC.

This clone was counted only a few times. The V and J genes are TRBV2 and TRBJ2-1, with 8 bases that match TRBD1. Germline CDR1 is SNHLY and CDR2 is FYNNEI. The ends lost 3 bases at V and 5 bases at J; junction bases unmatched: 6. This CDR3 comprises 15 residues. The CDR3: CASSDTGGNHNEQFF. As DNA, the CDR3 is TGTGCCAGCAGTGATACAGGGGGTAACCACAATGAGCAGTTCTTC.

The chain is built from TRBV5-8 and TRBJ1-5; 7 bases fit TRBD1. The J segment lost 7 bases and the V segment lost 4 bases, leaving 5 bases of the junction unmatched. Germline V CDR1 and CDR2: SGHTS, YDEGEE. The CDR3 runs 13 residues. In nucleotides, the CDR3 is TGTGCCAGCAGCCCTGACAGGGACCAGCCCCAGCATTTT. Its translation: CASSPDRDQPQHF.

V is TRBV6-1 and J is TRBJ2-7; 9 bases match TRBD2. CDR1 MNHNS and CDR2 SASEGT come from the germline V gene. The CDR3 loop spans 14 amino acids. Trimming at V came to 6 bases and at J to 3 bases, leaving 6 bases not matched to a gene. The CDR3 loop reads CASSSPSGVYEQYF. The DNA for the CDR3 is TGTGCCAGCAGCTCGCCTAGCGGGGTCTACGAGCAGTACTTC.

In its sample, this clone was seen a few times. The CDR3 bases are TGTGCCAGCAGCCCCAGCTGGGGGCGGGTTGCCTATGGCTACACCTTC. It is translated as CASSPSWGRVAYGYTF. This chain joins TRBV5-6 and TRBJ1-2, with D possibly TRBD1 on 6 matching bases. The V gene's germline CDR1 is SGHDT and CDR2 YYEEEE. The CDR3 has 16 amino acids. The V end was cut by 4 bases, the J end by 4 bases, with 20 bases between. Full variable domain (outside the CDR3, taken from reference TRBV5-6 and TRBJ1-2): DAGVTQSPTHLIKTRGQQVTLRCSPKSGHDTVSWYQQALGQGPQFIFQYYEEEERQRGNFPDRFSGHQFPNYSSELNVNALLLGDSALYLCASSPSWGRVAYGYTFGSGTRLTVV.

Only a few counts were recorded for this clone. The chain couples TRBV5-4 to TRBJ1-1, with no clear D. Germline lookup yields CDR1 SGHNT and CDR2 YYREEE (reference sequence). CDR3 size: 12 residues. V lost 2 bases to trimming and J lost 2 bases, with 4 bases between them. The CDR3 sequence: CASSFHNTEAFF. The CDR3 region has the DNA TGTGCCAGCAGCTTCCATAACACTGAAGCTTTCTTT.

J is TRBJ2-5 and V is TRBV7-9; tentative D call: TRBD1 (5 bases). This CDR3 is built from 14 residues. CDR1 and CDR2 (germline): SEHNR, FQNEAQ (reference sequence). Trimming cost V 5 bases and J 1 base, with 11 bases left between them. For the CDR3, the DNA is TGTGCCAGCAGCCCAAGACAGCTCCAAGAGACCCAGTACTTC. Translation gives CASSPRQLQETQYF.

The chain carries TRBV29-1 and TRBJ2-3, with 8 bases that match TRBD2. V was clipped by 1 base and J by 6 bases; unmatched bases: 6. CDR3 length equals 14 residues. Per germline, CDR1 SQVTM and CDR2 ANQGSEA. The CDR3 reads CSVEAGGPVDTQYF. As DNA, the CDR3 is TGCAGCGTTGAAGCGGGGGGGCCAGTGGATACGCAGTATTTT.

In this sample, this clone turned up a few times. The gene calls are TRBV28 and TRBJ1-3, with 7 bases matching TRBD1. Trimming at V came to 6 bases and at J to 0 bases, leaving 14 bases not matched to a gene. The CDR3 is 18 residues long. CDR1 is MDHEN, CDR2 SYDVKM, per germline. CDR3 in amino acids: CASSLPRGQGVSGNTIYF. CDR3 DNA: TGTGCCAGCAGCCTCCCGCGGGGCCAGGGGGTCTCTGGAAACACCATATATTTT.

The V gene is TRBV19, the J gene TRBJ1-4, with TRBD1 matching 8 bases. Germline assignment: CDR1 LNHDA and CDR2 SQIVND (reference sequence). V was clipped by 6 bases and J by 6 bases; unmatched bases: 6. The CDR3 consists of 14 residues. The CDR3 coding sequence is TGTGCCAGTAGACCCAGGGGGCGTGATGAAAAACTGTTTTTT. Protein product: CASRPRGRDEKLFF.

This chain joins TRBV2 and TRBJ2-3; 8 nucleotides match TRBD2. The germline gives CDR1 SNHLY, CDR2 FYNNEI. The CDR3 sequence is 13 residues long. V dropped 7 bases and J dropped 6; count of bases not matched to a gene: 6. In nucleotides, the CDR3 is TGTGCCAGCAAGGCGGGGGGATGCGATACGCAGTATTTT. It specifies CASKAGGCDTQYF. Full variable domain (outside the CDR3, taken from reference TRBV2 and TRBJ2-3): EPEVTQTPSHQVTQMGQEVILRCVPISNHLYFYWYRQILGQKVEFLVSFYNNEISEKSEIFDDQFSVERPDGSNFTLKIRSTKLEDSAMYFCASKAGGCDTQYFGPGTRLTVL.

The chain employs TRBV11-2 and TRBJ2-3, with D possibly TRBD2 on 6 matching bases. The CDR3 is made up of 17 amino acids. CDR1 and CDR2 from the germline V gene are SGHAT and FQNNGV. Trimming shortened V by 4 bases and J by 2 bases, and 19 bases separated the two germline ends. The CDR3 protein is CASSSGGWEEFTDTQYF. CDR3 coding DNA: TGTGCCAGCAGCTCTGGGGGGTGGGAGGAATTCACAGATACGCAGTATTTT.

V and J are TRBV5-1 and TRBJ1-6, with 8 bases that match TRBD1. Germline loops: CDR1 SGHRS, CDR2 YFSETQ. The CDR3 is 14 amino acids. The V segment lost 5 bases and the J segment 9 bases; nucleotides outside the gene matches: 7. CDR3 nucleotides: TGCGCCAGCAGGGAGCAGGGGGCTGGTTCACCCCTCCACTTT. Translated: CASREQGAGSPLHF.

The chain links TRBV11-2 to TRBJ2-5; maybe TRBD2 (5 bases). The germline V gene has CDR1 SGHAT and CDR2 FQNNGV. V lost 1 base and J lost 2, with 8 bases in between. CDR3 length: 14 amino acids. The CDR3 DNA reads as TGTGCCAGCAGCTTAGTCGGGGTACAAGAGACCCAGTACTTC. Protein sequence: CASSLVGVQETQYF.

A remark on this clone: One end of the junction fails to match germline, which may point to a read error. The chain couples TRBV4-1 to TRBJ2-7, with 11 bases identical to TRBD2. CDR1 and CDR2 from the germline V gene are MGHRA and YSYEKL. This CDR3 has 16 amino acids. The CDR3 region has the DNA TGTGCCAGCAGCCAAGTCTCTAGCGGGGGGTCCTACGAGCAGTACTTC. This sequence encodes CASSQVSSGGSYEQYF.

This clone was counted between two and nine times. The rearrangement joins TRBV2 to TRBJ2-7; the D is unclear. CDR3 length equals 12 residues. Germline lookup yields CDR1 SNHLY and CDR2 FYNNEI. V was pared by 7 bases and J by 4 bases, with 11 bases between. CDR3 bases: TGTGCCAGCACAGAATATGATTACGAGCAGTACTTC. Amino acids: CASTEYDYEQYF.

This clone was detected a few times. This rearrangement joins TRBV6-5 to TRBJ1-4, with D tentatively TRBD1 (6 bases). This CDR3 has 14 amino acids. With 6 bases removed from V and 8 bases from J, the gap between germline ends came to 16 bases. Per the germline V gene, CDR1 is MNHEY and CDR2 is SVGAGI. CDR3 in amino acids: CASSRDTRVEKLFF. In DNA form, the CDR3 reads TGTGCCAGCAGCCGGGACACCAGGGTAGAAAAACTGTTTTTT.

This clone appeared a single time. This chain uses TRBV29-1 with TRBJ2-4; TRBD1 agrees at 10 bases. Germline V gives CDR1 SQVTM, CDR2 ANQGSEA. V shed 0 bases and J 8 bases; nucleotides not matched to a gene: 4. The CDR3 has 14 amino acids. The CDR3 is CSVEDRTGGDIQYF. DNA for the CDR3: TGCAGCGTTGAAGACCGGACAGGGGGAGACATTCAGTACTTC.

This clone came up once. The rearrangement uses TRBV7-8 and TRBJ2-5; TRBD1 might be the D (6 bases). This CDR3 region has 15 residues. Per the germline V gene, CDR1 is SGHVS and CDR2 is FQNEAQ. Trimming removed 5 bases at V and 4 bases at J, with 17 bases between. CDR3 bases: TGTGCCAGCAGCCCCCGGGACACGCTCAGAGAGACCCAGTACTTC. Encoded protein: CASSPRDTLRETQYF. Using reference TRBV7-8 and TRBJ2-5 for the parts outside the CDR3, the full variable domain is GAGVSQSPRYKVAKRGQDVALRCDPISGHVSLFWYQQALGQGPEFLTYFQNEAQLDKSGLPSDRFFAERPEGSVSTLKIQRTQQEDSAVYLCASSPRDTLRETQYFGPGTRLLVL.

The V gene is TRBV5-1, the J gene TRBJ1-1; 11 bases are shared with TRBD1. The ends lost 1 base at V and 5 bases at J; junction bases unmatched: 4. The CDR3 loop spans 15 amino acids. Germline CDR1 reads SGHRS; CDR2 reads YFSETQ. CDR3 protein: CASSLTGDRGTEAFF. CDR3 coding DNA: TGCGCCAGCAGCTTGACTGGGGACAGGGGGACTGAAGCTTTCTTT.

The V and J genes are TRBV19 and TRBJ1-6; 7 nucleotides match TRBD1. Trimming cost V 3 bases and J 5 bases; bases outside gene matches: 7. Germline V CDR1 and CDR2: LNHDA, SQIVND (reference sequence). CDR3 length equals 16 residues. The CDR3 region is CASSITGARHNSPLHF. The CDR3 DNA is TGTGCCAGTAGTATTACAGGGGCTCGCCATAATTCACCCCTCCACTTT.

The chain recombines TRBV5-6 with TRBJ2-7; weak D call: TRBD1 (6 bases). CDR1 is SGHDT, CDR2 YYEEEE, per germline. Between the trimmed V and J ends, which lost 4 bases and 5 bases, there was a span of 22 bases. The CDR3 has 16 residues. The CDR3 here is CASSREQGQQFNEQYF. CDR3 nucleotide sequence: TGTGCCAGCAGCCGCGAACAGGGCCAACAATTTAACGAGCAGTACTTC.

The CDR3 loop reads CASSYTRETQYF. The CDR3 nucleotides read TGTGCCAGCAGTTACACTCGAGAGACCCAGTACTTC. The chain joins TRBV6-6 to TRBJ2-5; D ambiguous. CDR1 and CDR2 from the germline V gene are MNHNY and SVGAGI (reference sequence). The CDR3 spans 12 residues. Between the trimmed V and J ends, which lost 2 bases and 4 bases, there was a span of 5 bases.